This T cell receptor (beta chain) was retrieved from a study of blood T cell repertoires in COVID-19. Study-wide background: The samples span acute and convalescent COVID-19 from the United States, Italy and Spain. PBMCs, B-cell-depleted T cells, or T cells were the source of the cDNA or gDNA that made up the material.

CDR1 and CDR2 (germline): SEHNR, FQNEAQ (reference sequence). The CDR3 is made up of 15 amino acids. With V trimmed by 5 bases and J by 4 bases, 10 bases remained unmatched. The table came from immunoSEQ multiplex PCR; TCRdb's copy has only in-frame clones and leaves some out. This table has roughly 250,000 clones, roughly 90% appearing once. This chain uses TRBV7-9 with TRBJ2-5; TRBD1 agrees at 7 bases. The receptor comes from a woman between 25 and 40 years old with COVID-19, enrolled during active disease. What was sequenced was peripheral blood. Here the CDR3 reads CASSPSFRDRETQYF. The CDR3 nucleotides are TGTGCCAGCAGCCCAAGCTTTCGGGACAGAGAGACCCAGTACTTC.